One sample yielded the 17 T cell receptor beta chains listed below, sequenced in a study of CD8 T cells in ankylosing spondylitis. TCRdb itself ran the 5' RACE reads through MiXCR, one entry per CDR3 protein. This table has approximately 540,000 distinct CDR3 sequences, roughly an eighth appearing once. Study outcomes and limitations: Seven or eight highly homologous variants made up a TCR beta motif, and this motif appeared characteristic of ankylosing spondylitis blood.

These TCRs' antigens remain unknown. The sequencing input was blood, either unsorted or a sorted T cell fraction (not recorded which). The source of these receptors is a male donor with ankylosing spondylitis.

The chain employs TRBV25-1 and TRBJ2-1, with a weak D call TRBD2 (6 bases). Trimming took 3 bases from V and 10 from J, leaving 22 bases between them. From germline, CDR1 is MGHDK and CDR2 SYGVNS. CDR3 length: 16 amino acids. CDR3 DNA sequence: TGTGCCAGCAGTGAGTCGGGACTCCGAGGTGGAGGGGAGCAGTTCTTC. Its translation: CASSESGLRGGGEQFF.

This clonotype showed up many times. This chain connects TRBV12-3 or TRBV12-4 to TRBJ2-5, with 15 bases lining up with TRBD2. Unmatched junction bases numbered 4, after V lost 4 bases and J lost 4 bases. CDR3 size: 16 residues. CDR3 bases: TGTGCCAGCAGTTCTCCGGGACTAGCGGGAGGAGAGACCCAGTACTTC. Protein sequence: CASSSPGLAGGETQYF.

In this sample, this clonotype turned up a few times. The chain links TRBV5-1 to TRBJ2-1; TRBD1 aligns across 9 bases. Germline V CDR1 and CDR2: SGHRS, YFSETQ. Trimming took 0 bases from V and 8 from J; bases not matched to a gene: 12. This CDR3 is built from 17 residues. CDR3 residues: CASSLALQGAAVDEQFF. The CDR3 DNA reads TGCGCCAGCAGCTTGGCCCTACAGGGGGCTGCGGTAGATGAGCAGTTCTTC.

In its sample, this clonotype was seen many times. This chain connects TRBV29-1 to TRBJ2-3; 8 positions match TRBD1. CDR3 length: 14 residues. Germline V gene data show CDR1 as SQVTM and CDR2 as ANQGSEA. V lost 2 bases and J lost 4; bases outside the gene matches: 5. In DNA form, the CDR3 reads TGCAGCGTTGAACCACAACAGGGGGCAGATACGCAGTATTTT. Translation gives CSVEPQQGADTQYF.

This clonotype was picked up many times. The V call is TRBV20-1, the J call TRBJ1-1, with D hard to call. This CDR3 region has 13 residues. Germline-derived CDR1 and CDR2 are DFQATT and SNEGSKA (reference sequence). V shed 2 bases and J shed 1 base, with 8 bases lying between them. CDR3 bases: TGCAGTGCTAGAAATCCGCCGAACACTGAAGCTTTCTTT. The encoded protein is CSARNPPNTEAFF.

This clonotype was picked up a small number of times. The chain links TRBV5-1 to TRBJ1-1, with 8 bases lining up with TRBD1. J lost 4 bases, V lost 2 bases, and 4 bases had no gene match. Germline V gene sequence: CDR1 SGHRS, CDR2 YFSETQ. The CDR3 covers 14 residues. The CDR3 DNA reads as TGCGCCAGCAGCTTCAGGGGGCTCGGCACTGAAGCTTTCTTT. This codes for CASSFRGLGTEAFF.

This chain connects TRBV29-1 to TRBJ2-5, with a tentative D call TRBD1 (5 bases). Trimming took 4 bases from V and 2 from J, leaving 5 bases between them. This CDR3 region has 11 residues. The germline V gene encodes CDR1 SQVTM and CDR2 ANQGSEA. CDR3 DNA: TGCAGCGTTGGACAGCAAGAGACCCAGTACTTC. This gives the protein CSVGQQETQYF.

This clonotype has more than one count but fewer than ten. The chain recombines TRBV7-2 with TRBJ2-7; D is unresolved. The CDR3 consists of 13 residues. Trimming shortened V by 1 base and J by 5 bases, and 9 bases separated the two germline ends. Germline-derived CDR1 and CDR2 are SGHTA and FQGNSA. The CDR3 nucleotides read TGTGCCAGCAGCTTAGAGGGCAGGCACGAGCAGTACGTC. It encodes CASSLEGRHEQYV.

This clonotype was recorded many times. The chain is built from TRBV7-8 and TRBJ1-5; perhaps TRBD1 as D (5 bases). The length of the CDR3 is 14 residues. Trimming pared 5 bases from V and 3 bases from J, leaving 11 bases between. CDR1 SGHVS and CDR2 FQNEAQ come from the germline V gene. The CDR3 loop reads CASSERTPNQPQHF. The DNA of the CDR3 is TGTGCCAGCAGCGAAAGGACACCCAATCAGCCCCAGCATTTT.

The rearrangement joins TRBV11-2 to TRBJ2-1; 7 bases map to TRBD2. Germline CDR1 and CDR2: SGHAT and FQNNGV. The length of the CDR3 is 15 residues. The junction had 9 bases not matched to a gene; V was cut back by 4 bases and J by 6 bases. The CDR3: CASSSTGRELNEQFF. The CDR3 coding sequence is TGTGCCAGCAGCTCGACTGGGCGGGAGCTCAATGAGCAGTTCTTC.

This clonotype appeared a few times. The CDR3 here is CASSALRGGQREKLFF. CDR3 DNA sequence: TGTGCCAGCAGCGCGCTACGGGGGGGACAGAGAGAAAAACTGTTTTTT. The V and J genes are TRBV5-6 and TRBJ1-4; 7 nucleotides agree with TRBD1. The germline gives CDR1 SGHDT, CDR2 YYEEEE. This CDR3 is 16 amino acids long. Trimming removed 4 bases from V and 8 bases from J; junction bases left unmatched: 14.

The J gene is TRBJ2-2, the V gene TRBV11-3; D is unresolved. Germline CDR1 SGHNT, CDR2 YENEEA. The CDR3 runs to 13 residues. Trimming cost V 5 bases and J 9 bases, with 13 bases left between them. The CDR3 bases are TGTGCCAGCAGCCCCGCCCCGGACCGGGAGCTGTTTTTT. It is translated as CASSPAPDRELFF.

This chain links TRBV7-2 with TRBJ2-6; no reliable D call. The V and J ends lost 2 bases and 2 bases respectively, with 10 bases between them. The CDR3 runs to 16 residues. Germline V gene data show CDR1 as SGHTA and CDR2 as FQGNSA. CDR3: CASSLLGPAGANVLTF. The CDR3 coding sequence is TGTGCCAGCAGCTTACTCGGACCGGCTGGGGCCAACGTCCTGACTTTC.

The chain recombines TRBV12-3 or TRBV12-4 with TRBJ1-6; possibly TRBD1 for D (6 bases). Trimming pared 6 bases from V and 9 bases from J, leaving 15 bases between. The CDR3 length is 14 residues. The CDR3 region is CASSFRGRGSPLHF. The CDR3 DNA is TGTGCCAGCAGCTTCAGGGGCCGGGGTTCACCCCTCCACTTT.

This clonotype was found a few times. The CDR3 spells CAISELGGQLAFF. CDR3 DNA: TGTGCCATCAGTGAATTAGGCGGGCAGTTAGCTTTCTTT. The rearrangement joins TRBV10-3 to TRBJ1-1; D ambiguous. Trimming left V 3 bases short and J 10 bases short, with 15 bases between. Germline-derived CDR1 and CDR2 are ENHRY and SYGVKD. The CDR3 is 13 residues long.

This clonotype showed up many times. A read error may produce the germline difference seen at one junction end. This chain links TRBV5-1 with TRBJ2-1; 8 bases match TRBD1. Looked up from germline, CDR1 is SGHRS and CDR2 is YFSETQ. The CDR3 loop spans 15 amino acids. The CDR3, as DNA: TGTGCCAGCAGTTCTACAGGGGGGTCCTACAATGAGCAGTTCTTC. Protein sequence: CASSSTGGSYNEQFF.

This chain connects TRBV20-1 to TRBJ2-7; 9 bases are a match to TRBD2. The junction had 9 bases not matched to a gene; V was cut back by 6 bases and J by 3 bases. CDR3 size: 14 residues. CDR1 and CDR2 (germline): DFQATT, SNEGSKA (reference sequence). The CDR3 DNA is TGCAGTGCGAGACCGGGACTAGCTCTCTACGAGCAGTACTTC. Protein product: CSARPGLALYEQYF.